This TCR beta chain was found in a study of cytomegalovirus exposure and HLA in healthy donors. The PCR made use of 60 Vbeta and 13 Jbeta primers. Some clones are missing from TCRdb's copy, which holds only in-frame ones; the method was immunoSEQ multiplex PCR. This table has 200,000 to 250,000 clones, over 75% appearing once. Germline V gene lookup returns CDR1 MNHEY and CDR2 SVGAGI. V lost 10 bases and J 7 bases, leaving 17 bases between the germline ends. This CDR3 is built from 13 residues. Healthy bone marrow donors made up the cohort. The sequenced sample consisted of PBMCs. The clonotype originates from a human donor in good health. The chain recombines TRBV6-5 with TRBJ1-5; possibly TRBD1 for D (6 bases). CDR3 sequence reads: CATRGGRGQPQHF. For the CDR3, the DNA is TGTGCCACAAGGGGGGGGCGAGGACAGCCCCAGCATTTT.